The T cell receptor beta chain under discussion was sequenced for a study of blood T cell repertoires in COVID-19. Germline lookup yields CDR1 LNHDA and CDR2 SQIVND (reference sequence). J was trimmed by 5 bases and V by 5 bases; bases with no gene match: 8. CDR3 size: 14 residues. Generated by immunoSEQ multiplex PCR, the TCRdb table keeps only in-frame clones and is missing some. In the table there are approximately 190,000 clones, 84% of which are singletons. The chain links TRBV19 to TRBJ1-2, with TRBD1 identical over 7 bases. The TCR was taken from a woman in her twenties or thirties who had been exposed to COVID-19. The sample consisted of PBMCs or T cells enriched from blood (not recorded which). The CDR3: CASSPRQGGYGYTF. The CDR3 nucleotides are TGTGCCAGTAGTCCGCGACAGGGAGGTTATGGCTACACCTTC.